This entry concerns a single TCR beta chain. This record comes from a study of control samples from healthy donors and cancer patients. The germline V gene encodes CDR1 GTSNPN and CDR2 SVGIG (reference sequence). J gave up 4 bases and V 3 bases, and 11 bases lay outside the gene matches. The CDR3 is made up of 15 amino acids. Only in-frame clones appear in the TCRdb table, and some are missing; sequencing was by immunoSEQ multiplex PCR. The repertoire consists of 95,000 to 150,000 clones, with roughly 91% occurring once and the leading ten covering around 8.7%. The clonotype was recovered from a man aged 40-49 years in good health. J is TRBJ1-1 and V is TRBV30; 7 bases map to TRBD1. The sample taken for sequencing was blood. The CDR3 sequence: CAWRPPGTESTEAFF. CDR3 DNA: TGTGCCTGGAGGCCCCCCGGGACAGAAAGCACTGAAGCTTTCTTT.